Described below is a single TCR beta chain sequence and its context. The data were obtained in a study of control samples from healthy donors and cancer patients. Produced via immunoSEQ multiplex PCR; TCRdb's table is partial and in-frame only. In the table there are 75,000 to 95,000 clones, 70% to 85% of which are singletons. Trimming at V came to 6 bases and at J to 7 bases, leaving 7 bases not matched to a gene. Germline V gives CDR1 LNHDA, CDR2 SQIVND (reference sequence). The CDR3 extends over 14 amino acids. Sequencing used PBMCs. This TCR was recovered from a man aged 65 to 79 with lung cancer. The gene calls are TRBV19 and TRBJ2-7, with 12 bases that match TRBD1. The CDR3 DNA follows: TGTGCCAGTAGCCCGGGACAGGGGGCGAAGGAGCAGTACTTC. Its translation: CASSPGQGAKEQYF. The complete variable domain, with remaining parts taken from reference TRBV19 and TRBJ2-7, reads DGGITQSPKYLFRKEGQNVTLSCEQNLNHDAMYWYRQDPGQGLRLIYYSQIVNDFQKGDIAEGYSVSREKKESFPLTVTSAQKNPTAFYLCASSPGQGAKEQYFGPGTRLTVT.